These 6 T cell receptor beta chains originate from one sample sequenced in a study of neoadjuvant anti-PD-1 for oral cavity cancer. The assay was immunoSEQ multiplex PCR, and TCRdb's table has in-frame clones only and misses some. The data show more than 50,000 clones, 79% seen once. Sequences were derived from PBMCs, sampled before nivolumab (anti-PD-1) treatment. The receptors were gathered from a person aged 40 to 85 with oral cavity squamous cell carcinoma.

The chain employs TRBV7-9 and TRBJ2-5; 7 bases match TRBD2. Germline V CDR1 and CDR2: SEHNR, FQNEAQ (reference sequence). The CDR3 extends over 15 amino acids. V shed 1 base, J shed 5 bases, and the junction held 7 bases outside the gene matches. Written as DNA, the CDR3 is TGTGCCAGCAGCTTAGTGGGAGGGCCCGGGGAGACCCAGTACTTC. Its translation: CASSLVGGPGETQYF. The complete variable domain, with remaining parts taken from reference TRBV7-9 and TRBJ2-5, reads DTGVSQNPRHKITKRGQNVTFRCDPISEHNRLYWYRQTLGQGPEFLTYFQNEAQLEKSRLLSDRFSAERPKGSFSTLEIQRTEQGDSAMYLCASSLVGGPGETQYFGPGTRLLVL.

This clone was recorded only once. The chain recombines TRBV18 with TRBJ2-5; D gene ambiguous. Trimming shortened V by 3 bases and J by 1 base, and 6 bases separated the two germline ends. The CDR3 is 13 residues long. Germline-derived CDR1 and CDR2 are KGHSH and LQKENI. This CDR3 reads CASSPTIQETQYF. The CDR3 region has the DNA TGTGCCAGCTCACCGACGATCCAAGAGACCCAGTACTTC.

CDR3 sequence reads: CASSLHRQGASTDTQYF. The CDR3 DNA sequence: TGTGCCAGCAGCTTACATCGACAGGGGGCTAGCACAGATACGCAGTATTTT. The V and J genes are TRBV5-8 and TRBJ2-3; TRBD1 aligns across 10 bases. V trimming: 2 bases; J trimming: 0 bases; junction bases outside the gene matches: 6. CDR3 length: 17 amino acids. Germline V gene data show CDR1 as SGHTS and CDR2 as YDEGEE.

The chain couples TRBV14 to TRBJ2-1; D gene unclear. Germline lookup yields CDR1 SGHDN and CDR2 FVKESK. This CDR3 region has 12 residues. With 1 base removed from V and 13 bases from J, the gap between germline ends came to 11 bases. CDR3: CASSQARSVQFF. CDR3 bases: TGTGCCAGCAGCCAAGCTAGGTCTGTACAGTTCTTC.

This chain links TRBV2 with TRBJ2-2, with 10 positions matching TRBD2. Trimming cost V 5 bases and J 5 bases; bases outside gene matches: 5. CDR3 size: 15 residues. Germline loops: CDR1 SNHLY, CDR2 FYNNEI. The CDR3 DNA reads as TGTGCCAGCAGTCCTAGCGGGGGAAGGACCGGGGAGCTGTTTTTT. This translates into CASSPSGGRTGELFF. Complete variable domain (other parts from reference TRBV2 and TRBJ2-2): EPEVTQTPSHQVTQMGQEVILRCVPISNHLYFYWYRQILGQKVEFLVSFYNNEISEKSEIFDDQFSVERPDGSNFTLKIRSTKLEDSAMYFCASSPSGGRTGELFFGEGSRLTVL.

This clone was seen a single time. The rearrangement joins TRBV30 to TRBJ1-1; the match to TRBD1 covers 11 bases. Looked up from germline, CDR1 is GTSNPN and CDR2 is SVGIG (reference sequence). After removal of 5 bases from V and 4 bases from J, the junction contained 6 bases not matched to a gene. This CDR3 is built from 14 residues. CDR3 amino acids: CAWRIGTGGTEAFF. CDR3 sequence (DNA): TGTGCCTGGCGAATAGGGACAGGGGGCACTGAAGCTTTCTTT.